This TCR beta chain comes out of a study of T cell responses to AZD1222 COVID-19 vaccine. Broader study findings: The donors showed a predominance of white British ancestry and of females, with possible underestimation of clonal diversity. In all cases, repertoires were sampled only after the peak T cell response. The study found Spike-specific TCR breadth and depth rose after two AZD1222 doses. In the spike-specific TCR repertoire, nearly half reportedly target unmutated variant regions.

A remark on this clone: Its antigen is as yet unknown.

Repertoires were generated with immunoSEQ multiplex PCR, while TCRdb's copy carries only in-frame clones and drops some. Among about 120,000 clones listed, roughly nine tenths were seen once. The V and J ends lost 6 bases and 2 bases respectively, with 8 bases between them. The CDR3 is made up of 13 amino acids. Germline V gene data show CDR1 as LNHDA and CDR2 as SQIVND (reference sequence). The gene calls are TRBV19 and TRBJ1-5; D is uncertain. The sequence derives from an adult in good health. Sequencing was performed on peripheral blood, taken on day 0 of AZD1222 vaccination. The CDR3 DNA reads TGTGCCAGTAGGTTCATTGGCAATCAGCCCCAGCATTTT. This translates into CASRFIGNQPQHF.